This T cell receptor beta chain was identified during a study of blood T cell repertoires in COVID-19. Study overall: PBMCs, B-cell-depleted T cells, or T cells provided the cDNA or gDNA that made up the material.

Method: immunoSEQ multiplex PCR; TCRdb's copy keeps in-frame clones and lacks some. The sample has hundreds of thousands of clones, about 88% seen once. J gave up 3 bases and V 6 bases, and 5 bases lay outside the gene matches. The CDR3 loop spans 13 amino acids. This chain uses TRBV12-3 or TRBV12-4 with TRBJ2-7, with 7 bases lining up with TRBD1. Sequenced: PBMCs or T cells enriched from blood (not recorded which). The TCR comes from a woman between 18 and 30 years old who had been exposed to COVID-19. CDR3 amino acids: CASSTGTDYEQYF. For the CDR3, the DNA is TGTGCCAGCAGCACCGGGACAGACTACGAGCAGTACTTC.